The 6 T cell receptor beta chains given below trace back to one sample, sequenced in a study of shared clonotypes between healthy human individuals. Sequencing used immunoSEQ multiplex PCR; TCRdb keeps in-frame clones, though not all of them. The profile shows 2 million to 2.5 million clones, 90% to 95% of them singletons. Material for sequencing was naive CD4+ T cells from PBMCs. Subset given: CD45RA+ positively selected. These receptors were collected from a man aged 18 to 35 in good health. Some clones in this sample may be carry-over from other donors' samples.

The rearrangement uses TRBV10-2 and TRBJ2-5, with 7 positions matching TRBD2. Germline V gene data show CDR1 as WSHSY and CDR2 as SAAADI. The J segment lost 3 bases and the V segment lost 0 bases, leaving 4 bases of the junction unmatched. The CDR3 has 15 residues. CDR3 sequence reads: CASSESGTTEETQYF. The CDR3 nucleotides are TGCGCCAGCAGTGAGTCCGGGACTACTGAAGAGACCCAGTACTTC.

The CDR3 spells CASSITSGSNEQFF. CDR3 nucleotides: TGTGCCAGTAGTATCACTAGCGGGAGTAATGAGCAGTTCTTC. The chain couples TRBV19 to TRBJ2-1, with TRBD2 identical over 11 bases. The CDR3 is 14 amino acids. V dropped 3 bases and J dropped 7; count of bases not matched to a gene: 2. Germline CDR1 and CDR2: LNHDA and SQIVND (reference sequence).

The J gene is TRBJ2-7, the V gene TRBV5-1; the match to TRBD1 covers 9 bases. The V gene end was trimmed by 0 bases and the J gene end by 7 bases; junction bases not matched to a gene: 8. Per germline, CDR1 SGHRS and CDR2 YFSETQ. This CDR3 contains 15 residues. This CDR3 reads CASSLVGQGTREQYF. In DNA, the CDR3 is TGCGCCAGCAGCTTGGTGGGACAGGGAACGAGGGAGCAGTACTTC. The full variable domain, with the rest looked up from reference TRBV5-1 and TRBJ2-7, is KAGVTQTPRYLIKTRGQQVTLSCSPISGHRSVSWYQQTPGQGLQFLFEYFSETQRNKGNFPGRFSGRQFSNSRSEMNVSTLELGDSALYLCASSLVGQGTREQYFGPGTRLTVT.

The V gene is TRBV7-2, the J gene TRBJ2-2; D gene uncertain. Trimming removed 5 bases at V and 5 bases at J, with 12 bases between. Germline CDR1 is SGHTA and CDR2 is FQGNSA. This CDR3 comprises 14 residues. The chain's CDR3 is CASSPTQDTGELFF. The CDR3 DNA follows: TGTGCCAGCAGCCCAACCCAGGATACCGGGGAGCTGTTTTTT. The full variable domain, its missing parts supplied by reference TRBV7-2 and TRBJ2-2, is GAGVSQSPSNKVTEKGKDVELRCDPISGHTALYWYRQSLGQGLEFLIYFQGNSAPDKSGLPSDRFSAERTGGSVSTLTIQRTQQEDSAVYLCASSPTQDTGELFFGEGSRLTVL.

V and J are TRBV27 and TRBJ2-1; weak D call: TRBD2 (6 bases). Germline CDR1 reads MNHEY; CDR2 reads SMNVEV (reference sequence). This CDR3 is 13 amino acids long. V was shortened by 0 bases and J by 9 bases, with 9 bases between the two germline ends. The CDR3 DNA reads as TGTGCCAGCAGTTTATCGTCGGGACTTGAGCAGTTCTTC. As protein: CASSLSSGLEQFF.

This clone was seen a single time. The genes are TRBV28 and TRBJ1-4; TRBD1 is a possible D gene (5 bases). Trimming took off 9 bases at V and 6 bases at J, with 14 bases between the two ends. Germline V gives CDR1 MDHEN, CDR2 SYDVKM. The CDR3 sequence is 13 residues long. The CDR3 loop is CASYLGGDEKLFF. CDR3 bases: TGTGCCAGTTATTTGGGGGGAGATGAAAAACTGTTTTTT.